This is a list of T cell receptor beta chains from one sample in a study of blood T cells in healthy people across ages. TCRdb re-derived calls from the 5' RACE reads in MiXCR, one entry per CDR3 protein. The data contain some 1.4 million distinct CDR3 sequences, about 40% of them singletons. Sequenced input: blood. Receptors were obtained from a woman younger than 35 in good health. The CDR3 runs from the conserved cysteine through the conserved F or W.

j_call v_call cdr3_aa
TRBJ2-4 TRBV12-3/TRBV12-4 CASRGTAQNIQYF
TRBJ2-5 TRBV6-4 CASSDSPAETQYF
. TRBV20-1 CSPRTGPYNEQYF
TRBJ2-7 TRBV7-3 CASSVGGRGNEQYF
TRBJ1-2 TRBV25-1 CASSDGTGNGYTF
TRBJ2-2 TRBV5-1 CASSLLVNTGELFF
TRBJ1-1 TRBV20-1 CSAPDSGSTEAFF
TRBJ1-5 TRBV28 CASSFAPLGDQPQHF
TRBJ1-6 TRBV25-1 CASSERGGSPLHF
TRBJ2-1 TRBV11-2 CASSWTSGLYNEQFF
TRBJ2-5 TRBV15 CATTPSGQETQYF
TRBJ1-1 TRBV4-1 CASSQDAAGATEAFF
. TRBV24-1 CATSDTHSGRQNNEQYF
TRBJ2-1 TRBV6-2/TRBV6-3 CASSWGSGYNEQFF
TRBJ2-2 TRBV24-1 CATSDTSWDRGNTGELFF
TRBJ2-2 TRBV28 CASRTGPGELFF
TRBJ1-2 TRBV4-1 CASSQAGTRDYGYTF
TRBJ1-2 TRBV5-1 CASSLAGTGAIGGYTF
TRBJ1-2 TRBV27 CACSISRGDYGYTF
TRBJ2-2 TRBV12-3/TRBV12-4 CASRLTGGATTGELFF
TRBJ2-5 TRBV7-9 CASRDRGGETQYF
TRBJ1-2 TRBV9 CASSVTGTGEIGYTF
. TRBV7-9 CASSFPPEGEGCNEQYF
TRBJ2-3 TRBV29-1 CSAGAGTGSSDTQYF
TRBJ2-7 TRBV6-1 CASSELGVFDEQYF
TRBJ1-2 TRBV24-1 CATSDSTGSHGYTF
TRBJ2-1 TRBV7-3 CASSLWASGGANNEQFF
TRBJ2-1 TRBV20-1 CSARPGTGPLLYNEQFF
TRBJ2-7 TRBV15 CATSREGAGSYEQYF
TRBJ2-3 TRBV7-8 CASRFSGTGTLGDTDTQYF
TRBJ1-2 TRBV27 CASSLEGRGGDYGYTF
TRBJ2-4 TRBV20-1 CSASSGTVSKNIQYF
TRBJ2-1 TRBV7-2 CASSVGFDGGEQFF
TRBJ2-3 TRBV11-1 CASSLGGLASDTQYF
TRBJ2-5 TRBV14 CASSQDLGTGLGETQYF
TRBJ2-7 TRBV10-1 CASSEMGQGYEQYF
TRBJ2-7 TRBV6-2/TRBV6-3 CASNYLQGTERTKRYEQYF
TRBJ1-2 TRBV6-5 CASSHSDREYGYTF
TRBJ2-3 TRBV3-1 CASSQDEGGITDTQYF
TRBJ1-6 TRBV7-2 CASSPRTPYNSPLHF
TRBJ2-7 TRBV5-1 CASSLSQGGFEQYF
TRBJ2-7 TRBV20-1 CSASKWGQDFDEQYF
TRBJ1-2 TRBV5-1 CASRWDQDGYTF
TRBJ2-1 TRBV12-3/TRBV12-4 CASSLGEGNNEQFF
. TRBV15 CATSASKEADEQYF